This T cell receptor (beta chain) was sequenced in a study of blood T cell repertoires in COVID-19. At the level of the study: Samples taken during acute and convalescent COVID-19 were collected in the United States, Italy and Spain. In each case, the material was cDNA or gDNA derived from T cells, B-cell-depleted T cells, or PBMCs.

Assignments of participants to cohorts depended upon their own reported clinical history. In the study's own analysis: Using reference gene primer amplification, nucleated cell counts were estimated. Measured with immunoSEQ multiplex PCR; TCRdb has only the in-frame clones, and not every one. The V and J calls and clone size are taken from that table; D and trimming were inferred from the DNA. Here the sample spans roughly 260,000 clones, 87% being singletons. The sequence derives from a woman aged 25 to 45 with acute COVID-19. Material: PBMCs or T cells enriched from blood (not recorded which).

CDR3 DNA: TGCAGTGCTAGTCGGAGCGGGACTAGGAGTGAGCAGTTCTTC. Translation gives CSASRSGTRSEQFF. The chain is built from TRBV20-1 and TRBJ2-1; 8 nucleotides align to TRBD2. J gave up 9 bases and V 3 bases, and 10 bases lay outside the gene matches. The CDR3 runs 14 residues. Germline V CDR1 and CDR2: DFQATT, SNEGSKA (reference sequence).